Detailed here is one T cell receptor (beta chain). The antigen is not known. This sample is part of a study of Ad26.COV2.S vaccination and SARS-CoV-2 variants. Study in general: The Ad26.COV2.S arm of the COV1001 trial was where the donor was placed.

Clones were read by immunoSEQ multiplex PCR, and TCRdb kept only the in-frame ones, dropping some. Here the sample spans about 350,000 clones, 80% to 90% being singletons. Findings of the study overall: Recipients given vaccine exceeded placebo recipients in spike-specific TCR breadth.

The germline gives CDR1 MGHDK, CDR2 SYGVNS. This CDR3 region has 15 residues. V trimming: 5 bases; J trimming: 7 bases; junction bases outside the gene matches: 5. Treatment defined: about 20 received Ad26.COV2.S at low or high dose, single or two shots; about 5 received placebo; per-sample allocation not given. Sample collection was performed on day 63 after the first vaccine or placebo injection. The sequencing here drew on peripheral blood, taken in a trial of Ad26.COV2.S vaccine versus placebo. This TCR was sampled from a person between 18 and 65 years old who received the Ad26.COV2.S COVID-19 vaccine or a placebo. V and J are TRBV25-1 and TRBJ1-6, with TRBD1 identical over 10 bases. The CDR3 region is CASSRQGALNSPLHF. In DNA, the CDR3 is TGTGCCAGCAGTAGACAGGGGGCATTAAATTCACCCCTCCACTTT. The whole variable domain, remainder taken from reference TRBV25-1 and TRBJ1-6, is EADIYQTPRYLVIGTGKKITLECSQTMGHDKMYWYQQDPGMELHLIHYSYGVNSTEKGDLSSESTVSRIRTEHFPLTLESARPSHTSQYLCASSRQGALNSPLHFGNGTRLTVT.